The TCR beta chain under discussion was sequenced for a study of CD8 T cells in ankylosing spondylitis. Concerning this clonotype: What it recognizes is unknown.

Germline loops: CDR1 SGHTA, CDR2 FQGNSA. V lost 1 base and J 7 bases, leaving 10 bases between the germline ends. This CDR3 comprises 13 residues. Via MiXCR, TCRdb re-called the 5' RACE reads, giving one row per CDR3 protein. The sample records 210,000 or so distinct CDR3 sequences, around 8% being singletons. Overall study findings and caveats: Blood of patients with ankylosing spondylitis appeared to be characterized by a TCR beta motif of eight highly homologous variants. Disease-associated clones were reportedly significantly overrepresented in matched ankylosing spondylitis synovial fluid.

This sequence originates from a female donor with ankylosing spondylitis or in good health (not recorded which). Material for sequencing was blood, either unsorted or a sorted T cell fraction (not recorded which). The V gene is TRBV7-2, the J gene TRBJ2-5; tentatively, D is TRBD2 (6 bases). The CDR3 is CASSLGVGGTQYF. The CDR3 nucleotides read TGTGCCAGCAGCTTAGGGGTGGGGGGGACCCAGTACTTC.